The 9 T cell receptor beta chains below all came from one sample that was sequenced in a study of long-term antiretroviral therapy in people with HIV. The run of the v3.0 immunoSEQ assay was at survey level. The data were produced by immunoSEQ multiplex PCR, yet TCRdb's version contains in-frame clones alone and is incomplete. In the table there are 31,000 or so clones, roughly 95% of which are singletons. This specimen consisted of unsorted PBMCs, obtained approximately 6.5 years after starting antiretroviral therapy. Every receptor here comes from a man aged 30-40 years with HIV.

This clone appeared a single time. This sequence joins TRBV6-6 and TRBJ1-1, with D hard to call. The V end was cut by 2 bases, the J end by 10 bases, with 8 bases between. Germline-derived CDR1 and CDR2 are MNHNY and SVGAGI (reference sequence). CDR3 length equals 11 residues. This CDR3 reads CASSYGFRAFF. The DNA of the CDR3 is TGTGCCAGCAGTTACGGGTTCCGAGCTTTCTTT.

The chain joins TRBV19 to TRBJ1-2; possible D gene TRBD1, 5 bases. Trimming took off 2 bases at V and 9 bases at J, with 19 bases between the two ends. The germline gives CDR1 LNHDA, CDR2 SQIVND (reference sequence). CDR3 length equals 15 residues. CDR3 sequence reads: CASSINPSGGNSYTF. The CDR3 nucleotides read TGTGCCAGTAGTATAAACCCCTCCGGGGGTAACAGCTACACCTTC.

The gene calls are TRBV20-1 and TRBJ2-1; no reliable D call. The V end lost 0 bases, the J end lost 10 bases, and 7 bases lay between the germline ends. This CDR3 comprises 11 residues. Germline loops: CDR1 DFQATT, CDR2 SNEGSKA (reference sequence). CDR3 sequence (DNA): TGCAGTGCTAGAGATCACGGGGAGCAGTTCTTC. Translated: CSARDHGEQFF.

The chain employs TRBV7-6 and TRBJ2-2; D possibly corresponds to TRBD1 (6 bases). The CDR3 is 12 residues long. Trimming removed 6 bases at V and 6 bases at J, with 8 bases between. CDR1 and CDR2 (germline): SGHVS, FNYEAQ. CDR3 coding DNA: TGTGCCAGCAGTCCAGGGGCCGGGGAGCTGTTTTTT. Encoded protein: CASSPGAGELFF.

The V gene is TRBV7-9, the J gene TRBJ1-4; perhaps TRBD1 as D (5 bases). The germline CDR1 and CDR2 sequences are SEHNR and FQNEAQ (reference sequence). With 9 bases removed from V and 3 bases from J, the gap between germline ends came to 11 bases. This CDR3 is 13 amino acids long. CDR3 nucleotide sequence: TGTGCCAGTAGCCAAGGGGCTAATGAAAAACTGTTTTTT. Its translation: CASSQGANEKLFF.

The chain couples TRBV6-5 to TRBJ2-7; 9 nucleotides match TRBD1. V was clipped by 4 bases and J by 4 bases; unmatched bases: 8. The CDR3 is 15 amino acids. Per the germline V gene, CDR1 is MNHEY and CDR2 is SVGAGI. Written as DNA, the CDR3 is TGTGCCAGCAGTTTCCCGGGACAGGGATGGTACGAGCAGTACTTC. Translated: CASSFPGQGWYEQYF.

This chain joins TRBV2 and TRBJ1-5; 9 bases fit TRBD1. Germline CDR1 SNHLY, CDR2 FYNNEI. CDR3 length: 14 residues. The V and J ends lost 8 bases and 6 bases, in that order; junction bases with no gene match: 8. The CDR3 spells CASCRDRASQPQHF. The CDR3 DNA is TGTGCCAGCTGCCGGGACAGGGCCAGTCAGCCCCAGCATTTT.

V usage is TRBV6-6 and J usage is TRBJ2-3; 8 bases align to TRBD2. This CDR3 spans 13 amino acids. Germline V CDR1 and CDR2: MNHNY, SVGAGI (reference sequence). Trimming took 10 bases from V and 1 from J; bases not matched to a gene: 4. The CDR3 coding sequence is TGTGCCACTGCGGGGGGCGGCACAGATACGCAGTATTTT. This sequence encodes CATAGGGTDTQYF.

This chain joins TRBV20-1 and TRBJ1-2; D call uncertain. Trimming pared 2 bases from V and 6 bases from J, leaving 7 bases between. Germline loops: CDR1 DFQATT, CDR2 SNEGSKA (reference sequence). The CDR3 runs to 11 residues. In DNA, the CDR3 is TGCAGTGCTAGAAGGACGAATGGCTACACCTTC. Translating it yields CSARRTNGYTF.